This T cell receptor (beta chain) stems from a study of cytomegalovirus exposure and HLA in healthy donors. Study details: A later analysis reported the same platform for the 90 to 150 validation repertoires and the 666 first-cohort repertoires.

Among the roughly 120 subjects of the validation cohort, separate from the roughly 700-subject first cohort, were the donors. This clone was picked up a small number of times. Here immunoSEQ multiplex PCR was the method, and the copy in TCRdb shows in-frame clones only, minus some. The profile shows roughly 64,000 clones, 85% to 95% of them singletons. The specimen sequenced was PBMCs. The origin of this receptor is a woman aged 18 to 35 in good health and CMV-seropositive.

The CDR3 reads CASRRGKVGNEKLFF. CDR3 bases: TGTGCCAGCAGAAGGGGGAAAGTGGGGAATGAAAAACTGTTTTTT. The J gene is TRBJ1-4, the V gene TRBV21-1; TRBD1, the table's D call, was not compared with the DNA. TRBV21-1 counts as a pseudogene. This CDR3 spans 15 amino acids.